Described below is a single T cell receptor (beta chain) sequence and its context. Its target is unknown. The same CDR3 can be traced to other DNA sequences in this sample. Both 60 Vbeta primers and 13 Jbeta primers went into the PCR. TCRdb's copy holds only in-frame clones and misses some; the assay was immunoSEQ multiplex PCR. Found here are around 120,000 clones, about 80% of them singletons; the top ten hold 1% to 1.5%. The data derive from a study of cytomegalovirus exposure and HLA in healthy donors. Turning to the study itself: Researchers previously reported finding 90 million to 120 million unique TCR beta sequences from 150 million to 200 million T cells.

At sampling all donors were nominally healthy, likely with unrecorded immune exposures. Study-wide results and limits: In presence/absence analyses, roughly uniform sequencing depth across donors was assumed.

This TCR derives from a girl aged 2-10 years in good health and CMV-seronegative. Sequencing used PBMCs.

The CDR3 DNA follows: TGTGCCAGCAGCATTTATTTGGGAGCACCTACCTACGAGCAGTACTTC. This sequence encodes CASSIYLGAPTYEQYF. This rearrangement joins TRBV28 to TRBJ2-7; tentative D call: TRBD2 (5 bases). V was pared by 6 bases and J by 2 bases, with 20 bases between. Germline loops: CDR1 MDHEN, CDR2 SYDVKM. This CDR3 contains 16 residues. Together with reference TRBV28 and TRBJ2-7, the CDR3 gives the full variable domain: DVKVTQSSRYLVKRTGEKVFLECVQDMDHENMFWYRQDPGLGLRLIYFSYDVKMKEKGDIPEGYSVSREKKERFSLILESASTNQTSMYLCASSIYLGAPTYEQYFGPGTRLTVT.